Each of the 3 T cell receptor beta chains below was sequenced from the same sample in a study of blood T cell repertoires in COVID-19 (dated by TCRdb to between 2020 and 2021). The library was generated by the immunoSEQ multiplex PCR assay. The immuneACCESS repertoire file appears here via TCRdb, limited to in-frame rearrangements. These files lack a portion of the clones; in checked studies, under half of the deficit traces to unresolved V genes, and the cause of the others is not known. Within this sample are some 360,000 clones, with about 90% of them counted one time only. Roughly 2.1% of the sample comes from the top ten. The source material was peripheral blood. These receptors were taken from a woman aged 55-70 years with COVID-19, enrolled during active disease.

This clone came up a few times. The chain joins TRBV6-5 to TRBJ1-3; tentative D call: TRBD1 (5 bases). Germline CDR1 is MNHEY and CDR2 is SVGAGI. Trimming took off 4 bases at V and 0 bases at J, with 10 bases between the two ends. The CDR3 covers 15 residues. The CDR3, as DNA: TGTGCCAGCAGTTTAGACAGTTACTCTGGAAACACCATATATTTT. It specifies CASSLDSYSGNTIYF.

The V call is TRBV18, the J call TRBJ2-3, with D unresolved. V lost 3 bases, J lost 3 bases, and 7 bases lay in between. This CDR3 is 13 amino acids long. Germline V gives CDR1 KGHSH, CDR2 LQKENI. As DNA, the CDR3 is TGTGCCAGCTCACCTCAAGAGACAGATACGCAGTATTTT. It encodes CASSPQETDTQYF.

The rearrangement uses TRBV20-1 and TRBJ2-1; 11 nucleotides agree with TRBD2. The CDR3 contains 13 residues. Germline-derived CDR1 and CDR2 are DFQATT and SNEGSKA (reference sequence). V gave up 3 bases and J gave up 15 bases; unmatched junction bases: 10. CDR3 coding DNA: TGCAGTGCTAGTATAGCGGGGGGGCTAACAAGGTTCTTC. As protein: CSASIAGGLTRFF.